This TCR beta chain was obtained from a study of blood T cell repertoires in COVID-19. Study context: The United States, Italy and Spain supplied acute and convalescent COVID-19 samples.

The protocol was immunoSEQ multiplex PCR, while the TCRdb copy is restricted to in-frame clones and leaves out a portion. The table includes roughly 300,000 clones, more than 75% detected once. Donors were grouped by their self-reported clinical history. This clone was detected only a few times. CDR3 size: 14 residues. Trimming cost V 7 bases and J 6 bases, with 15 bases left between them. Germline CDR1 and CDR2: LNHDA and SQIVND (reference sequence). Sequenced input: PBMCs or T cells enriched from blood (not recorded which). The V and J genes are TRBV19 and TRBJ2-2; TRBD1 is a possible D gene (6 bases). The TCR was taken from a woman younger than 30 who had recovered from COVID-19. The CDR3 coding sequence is TGTGCCAGTATCTCCCAGGGGTTTGCCGGGGAGCTGTTTTTT. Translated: CASISQGFAGELFF.